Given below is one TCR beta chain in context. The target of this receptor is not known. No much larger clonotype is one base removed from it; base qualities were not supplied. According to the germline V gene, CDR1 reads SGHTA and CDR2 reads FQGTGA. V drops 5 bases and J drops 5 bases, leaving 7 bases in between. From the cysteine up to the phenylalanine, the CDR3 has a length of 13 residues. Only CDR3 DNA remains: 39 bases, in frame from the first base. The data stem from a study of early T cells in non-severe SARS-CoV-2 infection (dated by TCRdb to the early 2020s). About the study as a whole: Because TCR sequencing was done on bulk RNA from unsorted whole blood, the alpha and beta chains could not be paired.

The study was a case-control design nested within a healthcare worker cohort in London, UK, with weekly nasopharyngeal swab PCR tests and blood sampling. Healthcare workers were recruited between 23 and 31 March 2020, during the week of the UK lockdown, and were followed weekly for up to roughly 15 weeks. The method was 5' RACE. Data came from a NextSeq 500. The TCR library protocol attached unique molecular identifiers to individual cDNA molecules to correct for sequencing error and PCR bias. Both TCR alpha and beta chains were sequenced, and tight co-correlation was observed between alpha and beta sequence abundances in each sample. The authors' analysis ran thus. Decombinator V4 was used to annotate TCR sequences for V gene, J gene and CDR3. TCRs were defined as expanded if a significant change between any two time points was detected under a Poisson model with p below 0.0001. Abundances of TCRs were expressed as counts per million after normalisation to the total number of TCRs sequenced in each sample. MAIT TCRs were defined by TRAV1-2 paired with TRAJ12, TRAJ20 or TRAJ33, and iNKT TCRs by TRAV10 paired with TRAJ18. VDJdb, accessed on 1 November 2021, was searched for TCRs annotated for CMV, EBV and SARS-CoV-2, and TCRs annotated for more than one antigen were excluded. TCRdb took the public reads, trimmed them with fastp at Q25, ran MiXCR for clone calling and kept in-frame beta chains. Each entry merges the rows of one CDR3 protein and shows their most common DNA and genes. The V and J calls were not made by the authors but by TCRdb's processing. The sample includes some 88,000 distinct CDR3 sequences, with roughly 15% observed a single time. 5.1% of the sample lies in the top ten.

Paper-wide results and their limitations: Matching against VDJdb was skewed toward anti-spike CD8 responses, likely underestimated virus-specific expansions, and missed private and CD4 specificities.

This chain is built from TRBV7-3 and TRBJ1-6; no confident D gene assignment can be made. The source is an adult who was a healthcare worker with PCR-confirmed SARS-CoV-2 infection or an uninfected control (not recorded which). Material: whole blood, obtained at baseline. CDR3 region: CASSGGNNSPLHF. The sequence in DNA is TGTGCCAGCAGCGGAGGAAATAATTCACCCCTCCACTTT.